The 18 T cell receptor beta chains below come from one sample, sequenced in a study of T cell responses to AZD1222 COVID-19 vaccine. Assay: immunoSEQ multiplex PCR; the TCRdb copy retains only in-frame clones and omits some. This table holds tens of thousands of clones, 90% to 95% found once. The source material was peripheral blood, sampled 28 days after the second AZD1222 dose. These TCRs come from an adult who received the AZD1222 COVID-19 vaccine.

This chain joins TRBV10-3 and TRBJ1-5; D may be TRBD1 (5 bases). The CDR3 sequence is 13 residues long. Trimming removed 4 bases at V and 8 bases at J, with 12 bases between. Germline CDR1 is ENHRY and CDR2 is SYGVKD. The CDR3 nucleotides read TGTGCCATCAGTGGGGGGGGACTTGAGCCCCAGCATTTT. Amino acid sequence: CAISGGGLEPQHF.

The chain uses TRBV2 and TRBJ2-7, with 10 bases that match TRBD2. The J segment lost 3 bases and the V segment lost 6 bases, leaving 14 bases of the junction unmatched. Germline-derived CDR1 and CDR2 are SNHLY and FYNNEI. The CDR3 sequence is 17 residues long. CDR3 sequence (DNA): TGTGCCAGCAGACCCCCGGGACTAGCGCATGAGGACTACGAGCAGTACTTC. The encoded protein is CASRPPGLAHEDYEQYF.

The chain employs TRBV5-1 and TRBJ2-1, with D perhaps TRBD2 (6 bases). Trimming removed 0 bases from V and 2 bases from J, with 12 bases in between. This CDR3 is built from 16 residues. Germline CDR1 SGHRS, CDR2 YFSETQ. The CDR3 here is CASSLDVGEAYNEQFF. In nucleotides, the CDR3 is TGCGCCAGCAGCTTGGACGTAGGGGAGGCCTACAATGAGCAGTTCTTC.

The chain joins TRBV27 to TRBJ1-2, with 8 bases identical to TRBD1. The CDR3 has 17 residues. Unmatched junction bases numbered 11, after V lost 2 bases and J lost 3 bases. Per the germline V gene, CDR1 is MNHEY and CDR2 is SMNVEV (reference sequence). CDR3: CASSLRVDRARDYGYTF. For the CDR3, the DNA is TGTGCCAGCAGTTTAAGGGTGGACAGGGCGCGGGACTATGGCTACACCTTC.

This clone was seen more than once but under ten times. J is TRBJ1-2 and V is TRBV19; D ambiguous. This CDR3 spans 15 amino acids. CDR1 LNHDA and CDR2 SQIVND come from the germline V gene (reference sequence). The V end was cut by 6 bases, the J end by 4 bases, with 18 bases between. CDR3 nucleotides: TGTGCCAGTAGGCCGATATTACAGAATTTCTATGGCTACACCTTC. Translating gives CASRPILQNFYGYTF.

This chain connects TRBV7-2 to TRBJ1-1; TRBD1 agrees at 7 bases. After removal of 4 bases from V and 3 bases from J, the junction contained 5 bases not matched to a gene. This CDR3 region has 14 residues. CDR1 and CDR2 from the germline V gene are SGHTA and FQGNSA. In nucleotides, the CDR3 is TGTGCCAGCAGCTCACAGGGGCGGTACACTGAAGCTTTCTTT. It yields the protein CASSSQGRYTEAFF.

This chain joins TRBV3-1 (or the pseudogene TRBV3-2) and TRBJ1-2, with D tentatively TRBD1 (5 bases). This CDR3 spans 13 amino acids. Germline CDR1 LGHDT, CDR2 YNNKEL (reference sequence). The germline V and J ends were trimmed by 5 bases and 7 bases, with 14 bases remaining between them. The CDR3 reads CASSSRAGAGYTF. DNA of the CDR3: TGTGCCAGCAGCTCCCGGGCTGGGGCTGGCTACACCTTC.

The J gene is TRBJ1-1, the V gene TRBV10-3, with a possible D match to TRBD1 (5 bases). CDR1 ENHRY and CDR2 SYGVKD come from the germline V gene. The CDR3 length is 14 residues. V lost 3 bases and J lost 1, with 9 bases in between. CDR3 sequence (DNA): TGTGCCATCAGTGATTTGGGGGGGAACACTGAAGCTTTCTTT. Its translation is CAISDLGGNTEAFF.

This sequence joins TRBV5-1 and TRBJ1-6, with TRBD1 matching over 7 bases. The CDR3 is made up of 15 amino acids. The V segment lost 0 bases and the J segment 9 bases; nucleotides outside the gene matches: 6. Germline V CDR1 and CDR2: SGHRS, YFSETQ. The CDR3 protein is CASSLAVAGGSPLHF. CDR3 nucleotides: TGCGCCAGCAGCTTGGCCGTTGCAGGGGGTTCACCCCTCCACTTT.

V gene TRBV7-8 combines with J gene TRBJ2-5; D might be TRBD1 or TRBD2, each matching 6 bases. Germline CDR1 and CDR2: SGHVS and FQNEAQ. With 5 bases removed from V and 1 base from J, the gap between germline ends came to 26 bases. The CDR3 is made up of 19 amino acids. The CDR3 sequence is CASSPIGGLLRSAQETQYF. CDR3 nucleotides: TGTGCCAGCAGCCCGATAGGGGGGCTCTTACGATCGGCCCAAGAGACCCAGTACTTC.

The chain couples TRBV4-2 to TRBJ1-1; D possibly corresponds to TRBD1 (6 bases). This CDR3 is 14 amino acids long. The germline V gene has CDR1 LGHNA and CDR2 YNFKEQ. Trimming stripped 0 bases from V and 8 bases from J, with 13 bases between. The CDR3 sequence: CASSQDYREREAFF. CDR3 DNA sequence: TGTGCCAGCAGCCAAGATTACAGGGAAAGAGAAGCTTTCTTT.

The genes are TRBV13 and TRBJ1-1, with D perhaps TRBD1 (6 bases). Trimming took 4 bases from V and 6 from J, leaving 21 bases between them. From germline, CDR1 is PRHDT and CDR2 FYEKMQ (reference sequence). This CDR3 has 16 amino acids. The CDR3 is CASSYPRGTGRAEAFF. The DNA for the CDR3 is TGTGCCAGCAGCTACCCCCGGGGAACAGGGAGGGCTGAAGCTTTCTTT.

CDR3 DNA: TGTGCCAGCAGCAAGACAGGCGCAAACACTGAAGCTTTCTTT. Translating it yields CASSKTGANTEAFF. The J gene is TRBJ1-1, the V gene TRBV11-3; D is perhaps TRBD1 (6 bases). The CDR3 covers 14 residues. Trimming left V 5 bases short and J 2 bases short, with 12 bases between. Germline CDR1 SGHNT, CDR2 YENEEA.

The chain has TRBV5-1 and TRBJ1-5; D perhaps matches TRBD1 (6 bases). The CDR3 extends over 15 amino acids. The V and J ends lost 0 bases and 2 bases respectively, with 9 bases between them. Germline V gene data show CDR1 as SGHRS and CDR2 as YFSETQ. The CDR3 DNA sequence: TGCGCCAGCAGCTTGGACAGGGTTGGCAATCAGCCCCAGCATTTT. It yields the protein CASSLDRVGNQPQHF. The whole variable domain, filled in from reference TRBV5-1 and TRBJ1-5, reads KAGVTQTPRYLIKTRGQQVTLSCSPISGHRSVSWYQQTPGQGLQFLFEYFSETQRNKGNFPGRFSGRQFSNSRSEMNVSTLELGDSALYLCASSLDRVGNQPQHFGDGTRLSIL.

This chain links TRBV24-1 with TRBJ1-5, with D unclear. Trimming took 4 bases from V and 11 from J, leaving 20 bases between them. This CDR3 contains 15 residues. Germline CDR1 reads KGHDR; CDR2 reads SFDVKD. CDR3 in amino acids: CATSDSTTGGRAQHF. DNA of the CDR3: TGTGCCACCAGTGACTCAACCACCGGAGGCCGGGCCCAGCATTTT.

The CDR3 sequence is CASSSRTGNTGELFF. CDR3 DNA: TGTGCCAGCAGCTCCCGGACGGGGAACACCGGGGAGCTGTTTTTT. The chain employs TRBV7-2 and TRBJ2-2, with D unclear. The CDR3 consists of 15 residues. Germline V gene lookup returns CDR1 SGHTA and CDR2 FQGNSA. With 4 bases removed from V and 1 base from J, the gap between germline ends came to 10 bases. Variable domain in full (rest from reference TRBV7-2 and TRBJ2-2): GAGVSQSPSNKVTEKGKDVELRCDPISGHTALYWYRQSLGQGLEFLIYFQGNSAPDKSGLPSDRFSAERTGGSVSTLTIQRTQQEDSAVYLCASSSRTGNTGELFFGEGSRLTVL.

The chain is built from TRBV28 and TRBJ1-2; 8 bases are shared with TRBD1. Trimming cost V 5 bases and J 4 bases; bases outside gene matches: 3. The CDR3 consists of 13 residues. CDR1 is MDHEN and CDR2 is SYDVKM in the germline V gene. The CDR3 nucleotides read TGTGCCAGCAGTCTGGGACAGGCCTATGGCTACACCTTC. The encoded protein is CASSLGQAYGYTF.

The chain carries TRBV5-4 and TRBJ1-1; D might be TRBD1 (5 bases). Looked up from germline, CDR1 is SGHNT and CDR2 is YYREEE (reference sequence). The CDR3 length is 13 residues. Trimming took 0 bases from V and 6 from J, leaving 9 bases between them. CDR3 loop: CASSLGGVPEAFF. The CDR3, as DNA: TGTGCCAGCAGCTTGGGGGGGGTCCCTGAAGCTTTCTTT.